A single TCR beta chain is shown here with its context. The data are from a study of cytomegalovirus exposure and HLA in healthy donors. PCR involved 60 Vbeta and 13 Jbeta primers. Libraries were prepared by immunoSEQ multiplex PCR; TCRdb keeps only in-frame clonotypes and omits some of them. In the table there are approximately 150,000 clones, roughly four fifths of which are singletons. This sequence was found in a man between 35 and 55 years old in good health and CMV-seronegative. The material sequenced was PBMCs.

CDR3 DNA sequence: TGCGCCAGCAGTGAGTTAGGGGAACGTTCACCCCTCCACTTT. Encoded protein: CASSELGERSPLHF. The rearrangement links TRBV10-2 to TRBJ1-6; maybe TRBD1 (5 bases). The CDR3 loop spans 14 amino acids. CDR1 and CDR2 from the germline V gene are WSHSY and SAAADI. Trimming took off 1 base at V and 9 bases at J, with 10 bases between the two ends.